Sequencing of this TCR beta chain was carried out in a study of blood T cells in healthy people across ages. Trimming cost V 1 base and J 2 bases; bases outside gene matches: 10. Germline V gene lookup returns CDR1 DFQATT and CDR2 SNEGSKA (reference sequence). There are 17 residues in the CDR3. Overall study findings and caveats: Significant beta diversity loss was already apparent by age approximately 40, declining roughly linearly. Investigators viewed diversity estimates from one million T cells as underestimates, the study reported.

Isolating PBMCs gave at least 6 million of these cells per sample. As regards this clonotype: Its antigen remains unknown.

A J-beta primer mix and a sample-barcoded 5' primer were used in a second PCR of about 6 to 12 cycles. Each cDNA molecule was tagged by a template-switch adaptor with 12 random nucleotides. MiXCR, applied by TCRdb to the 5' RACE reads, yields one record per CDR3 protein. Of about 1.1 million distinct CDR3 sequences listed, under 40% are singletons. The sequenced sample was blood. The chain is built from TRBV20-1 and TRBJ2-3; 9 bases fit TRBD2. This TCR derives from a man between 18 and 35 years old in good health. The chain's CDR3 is CSARGHRLAVNTDTQYF. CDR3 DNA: TGCAGTGCTAGAGGCCATCGACTAGCGGTGAACACAGATACGCAGTATTTT.